Listed below are T cell receptor beta chains from one sample, sequenced in a study of T-cell reconstitution after alpha-beta-depleted transplantation in children. TCRdb itself ran the PCR reads through MiXCR, one entry per CDR3 protein. Of about 500,000 distinct CDR3 sequences listed, approximately 10% are singletons. The starting material was PBMCs, mostly from graft donor cells, obtained 180 days after TCRalphabeta/CD19-depleted stem cell transplant. Receptors were obtained from a female patient between 2 and 10 years old who had a stem cell transplant for aplastic anemia, so the T cells may come from the graft donor. Both conserved end residues are part of each CDR3. D genes are given only for firm matches. The size of a clone is reported for some rows only, either as once, few or many, or as a class for expanded clones.

clone size	V gene	D gene	CDR3 length	J gene	CDR3 DNA	CDR3 protein
few	TRBV12-3/TRBV12-4	-	19	TRBJ1-5	TGTGCCAGCAGCCCCCTTGGAGGGTCCCCCGGGTCGGGCAATCAGCCCCAGCATTTT	CASSPLGGSPGSGNQPQHF
many	TRBV12-3/TRBV12-4	TRBD1	14	TRBJ1-1	TGTGCCAGCAGTTACGGACAGGTGAACACTGAAGCTTTCTTT	CASSYGQVNTEAFF
few	TRBV12-3/TRBV12-4	TRBD2	15	TRBJ2-3	TGTGCCAGCGTCTCTAGCGGGAGGACCACAGATACGCAGTATTTT	CASVSSGRTTDTQYF
-	TRBV7-9	-	16	TRBJ1-2	TGTGCCAGCAGTTCCGCTTGGCAGGCGGCCGACTATGGCTACACCTTC	CASSSAWQAADYGYTF
few	TRBV7-9	-	15	TRBJ2-1	TGTGCCAGCAGCTTAGGGACACTAGCTTGGGGTGAGCAGTTCTTC	CASSLGTLAWGEQFF
-	TRBV7-2	-	11	TRBJ1-1	TGTGCCAGTGTAATCCTTCGGGAAGCTTTCTTT	CASVILREAFF
-	TRBV29-1	TRBD2	10	TRBJ2-1	TGCAGCGTCTCCGGGACTACACAGTTCTTC	CSVSGTTQFF
few	TRBV5-1	-	17	TRBJ2-3	TGCGCCAGCAGCTTTACGGAGCGAGGTTCGGGCACAGATACGCAGTATTTT	CASSFTERGSGTDTQYF
few	TRBV7-2	-	15	TRBJ1-3	TGTGCCAGCAGCCGAACAGGGAGCTCTGGAAACACCATATATTTT	CASSRTGSSGNTIYF
few	TRBV10-3	TRBD1	16	TRBJ2-1	TGTGCCATCAGTGACCCCGGGACAGGGTTTACCCATGAGCAGTTCTTC	CAISDPGTGFTHEQFF
few	TRBV20-1	-	14	TRBJ2-2	TGCAGTGCTAGAGGGGTTCAGGGCGCCGGGGAGCTGTTTTTT	CSARGVQGAGELFF
-	TRBV20-1	-	14	TRBJ2-1	TGCAGTGCTAGATCATCAGTGGGTTTAGGTGAGCAGTTCTTC	CSARSSVGLGEQFF
few	TRBV5-4	-	13	TRBJ1-4	TGTGCCAGTCGTAAGGGGCAAGGTGAAAAACTGTTTTTT	CASRKGQGEKLFF
once	TRBV4-2	-	13	TRBJ2-1	TGTGCCAGCAGCCCCTACCCCCGGAATGAGCAGTTCTTC	CASSPYPRNEQFF
few	TRBV5-1	TRBD2	16	TRBJ2-1	TGCGCCAGCAGCAGAGGAAGCGGGGCCAACTACAATGAGCAGTTCTTC	CASSRGSGANYNEQFF
few	TRBV5-8	-	12	TRBJ2-1	TGTGCCAGCAGCTCCTATACAGGGAGCCCGTTCTTC	CASSSYTGSPFF
few	TRBV29-1	TRBD1	12	TRBJ1-4	TGCAGCGTCACAGGGGGCGGTGAAAAACTGTTTTTT	CSVTGGGEKLFF
few	TRBV28	-	15	TRBJ1-2	TGTGCCAGCAGCCTAGGGGCGGATGGAGGCTATGGCTACACCTTC	CASSLGADGGYGYTF
few	TRBV7-2	TRBD2	15	TRBJ2-1	TGTGCCAGCAGCCCGGGGGGGCGCATTATAAATGAGCAGTTCTTC	CASSPGGRIINEQFF
-	TRBV4-1	-	15	TRBJ2-5	TGCGCCAGCAGCACAGCGGACAAAACCCAAGAGACCCAGTACTTC	CASSTADKTQETQYF
-	TRBV20-1	TRBD1	14	TRBJ1-2	TGCAGTGCTAGAGCCTGGAGGGACAGGGATGGCTACACCTTC	CSARAWRDRDGYTF
few	TRBV20-1	TRBD1	15	TRBJ2-3	TGCAGTGCCGGGGACAGGGATCCCCGCACAGATACGCAGTATTTT	CSAGDRDPRTDTQYF
-	TRBV6-5	-	17	TRBJ1-2	TGTGCCAGCAGTTACGAAGGGCACAAGGGCAGCCACTATGGCTACACCTTC	CASSYEGHKGSHYGYTF
-	TRBV3-1	TRBD2	16	TRBJ2-1	TGTGCCAGCAGCCAAACCGGGACTAGCGTCAGCAATGAGCAGTTCTTC	CASSQTGTSVSNEQFF
few	TRBV12-3/TRBV12-4	-	17	TRBJ2-1	TGTGCCAGCAGACCACTAGCAGCAGGGCTTTCCTACAATGAGCAGTTCTTC	CASRPLAAGLSYNEQFF
-	TRBV6-1	TRBD1	16	TRBJ1-6	TGTGCCAGCAGTGGGGGACAGCACTCCTATAATTCACCCCTCCACTTT	CASSGGQHSYNSPLHF
few	TRBV12-3/TRBV12-4	TRBD1	15	TRBJ1-4	TGTGCCAGCACAGGACAGGGCGGAGCTAATGAAAAACTGTTTTTT	CASTGQGGANEKLFF
few	TRBV7-8	TRBD2	15	TRBJ2-7	TGTGCCAGCAGCTCTAGCGGGAGGGCCCGTTACGAGCAGTACTTC	CASSSSGRARYEQYF